The 22 T cell receptor beta chains presented below share a single source sample, sequenced in a study of response to subunit inactivated influenza vaccine listed by TCRdb under 2018. Receptor amplification or capture employed RT-PCR. TCRdb lists the instrument as Illumina HiSeq 2500. Using fastp at Q25 and MiXCR, TCRdb reprocessed the public reads and kept productive beta chains. For every CDR3 protein sequence, its rows merge into one entry that carries the most common genes and DNA. In this sample the table shows about 650,000 distinct CDR3 sequences, less than 20% of which occur a single time. Of the sample, 9.5% to 13% falls within the top ten clones. Sequenced here: PBMCs from blood, sampled 12 days after vaccination. All receptors come from a man aged 45-65 years who received an inactivated influenza vaccine. Donor details come from another sample of the same person, matched by shared clones.

The chain recombines TRBV20-1 with TRBJ2-7; no definite D call. V lost 1 base to trimming and J lost 1 base, with 8 bases between them. Germline CDR1 reads DFQATT; CDR2 reads SNEGSKA (reference sequence). This CDR3 has 13 amino acids. Here the CDR3 reads CSARGSSSYEQYF. The DNA for the CDR3 is TGCAGTGCTAGAGGGTCTTCATCCTACGAGCAGTACTTC.

The sample holds many counts of this clonotype. The chain has TRBV4-3 and TRBJ1-5, with D possibly TRBD1 on 6 matching bases. V gave up 1 base and J gave up 1 base, with 11 bases separating them. CDR1 is LGHNA and CDR2 is YSLEER in the germline V gene. This CDR3 region has 16 residues. CDR3 sequence (DNA): TGCGCCAGCAGCCAAGGCGCAGGGGCGAGCAATCAGCCCCAGCATTTT. Residues: CASSQGAGASNQPQHF.

J is TRBJ2-5 and V is TRBV11-2; possibly TRBD2 for D (6 bases). Germline CDR1 reads SGHAT; CDR2 reads FQNNGV. V lost 4 bases and J lost 1, with 13 bases in between. The CDR3 has 15 amino acids. CDR3 sequence reads: CASSSGRPPQETQYF. In DNA, the CDR3 is TGTGCCAGCAGCTCGGGGAGGCCCCCCCAAGAGACCCAGTACTTC.

This clonotype appeared once. The chain links TRBV4-1 to TRBJ2-1, with D possibly TRBD2 on 5 matching bases. The CDR3 is 16 amino acids. V lost 0 bases, J lost 3 bases, and 12 bases lay in between. CDR1 and CDR2 from the germline V gene are MGHRA and YSYEKL. The CDR3 DNA sequence: TGCGCCAGCAGCCAAGAAAGAGGGAACTACTACAATGAGCAGTTCTTC. Protein product: CASSQERGNYYNEQFF.

This sequence joins TRBV11-2 and TRBJ1-1, with a tentative D call TRBD1 (6 bases). This CDR3 comprises 16 residues. Trimming took 1 base from V and 0 from J, leaving 12 bases between them. Germline lookup yields CDR1 SGHAT and CDR2 FQNNGV. CDR3: CASSLVGGSVNTEAFF. CDR3 bases: TGTGCCAGCAGCTTAGTTGGGGGCAGCGTGAACACTGAAGCTTTCTTT.

This clonotype was counted only a few times. This rearrangement joins TRBV11-2 to TRBJ2-4; 8 bases agree with TRBD2. V lost 1 base, J lost 9 bases, and 17 bases stayed unmatched. Germline CDR1 reads SGHAT; CDR2 reads FQNNGV. The CDR3 consists of 18 residues. CDR3 amino acids: CASSLGWGSGKTGGIQYF. In nucleotides, the CDR3 is TGTGCCAGCAGCTTAGGATGGGGTAGCGGGAAAACGGGGGGCATTCAGTACTTC. The variable domain in full, with the rest retrieved from reference TRBV11-2 and TRBJ2-4, is EAGVAQSPRYKIIEKRQSVAFWCNPISGHATLYWYQQILGQGPKLLIQFQNNGVVDDSQLPKDRFSAERLKGVDSTLKIQPAKLEDSAVYLCASSLGWGSGKTGGIQYFGAGTRLSVL.

The gene calls are TRBV19 and TRBJ1-5; 7 nucleotides line up with TRBD1. With 4 bases clipped from V and 1 base from J, the junction kept 10 bases outside the gene matches. The CDR3 loop spans 17 amino acids. Per germline, CDR1 LNHDA and CDR2 SQIVND (reference sequence). The CDR3 sequence is CASSKSFGTESNQPQHF. The CDR3 DNA sequence: TGTGCCAGTAGTAAGTCTTTCGGGACAGAGAGCAATCAGCCCCAGCATTTT.

The V call is TRBV20-1, the J call TRBJ2-5, with 7 nucleotides matching TRBD2. V lost 6 bases, J lost 7 bases, and 11 bases stayed unmatched. CDR3 length equals 13 residues. The germline CDR1 and CDR2 sequences are DFQATT and SNEGSKA (reference sequence). CDR3 sequence: CSAPGQWGGTQYF. The CDR3 DNA is TGCAGTGCCCCAGGGCAGTGGGGGGGGACCCAGTACTTC.

The chain combines TRBV29-1 with TRBJ2-3; 7 bases map to TRBD2. The CDR3 loop spans 14 amino acids. The germline gives CDR1 SQVTM, CDR2 ANQGSEA. With 5 bases clipped from V and 3 bases from J, the junction kept 8 bases outside the gene matches. The CDR3 nucleotides read TGCAGCGTTTGCGCGGGAGCGGTGACAGATACGCAGTATTTT. As protein: CSVCAGAVTDTQYF.

The chain uses TRBV7-2 and TRBJ2-2; D possibly uses TRBD1 or TRBD2 (5 bases each). From germline, CDR1 is SGHTA and CDR2 FQGNSA. The CDR3 is 15 amino acids. Trimming took off 5 bases at V and 7 bases at J, with 17 bases between the two ends. CDR3 sequence reads: CASSLRGSTGGELFF. For the CDR3, the DNA is TGTGCCAGCAGCCTACGGGGCAGCACCGGCGGGGAGCTGTTTTTT. Combining the CDR3 with reference TRBV7-2 and TRBJ2-2 gives the whole variable domain GAGVSQSPSNKVTEKGKDVELRCDPISGHTALYWYRQSLGQGLEFLIYFQGNSAPDKSGLPSDRFSAERTGGSVSTLTIQRTQQEDSAVYLCASSLRGSTGGELFFGEGSRLTVL.

The rearrangement joins TRBV5-1 to TRBJ2-7; possible D gene TRBD1, 5 bases. The germline CDR1 and CDR2 sequences are SGHRS and YFSETQ. This CDR3 is 16 amino acids long. Trimming took 0 bases from V and 0 from J, leaving 13 bases between them. DNA for the CDR3: TGCGCCAGCAGCTTGGGGTGGGGCGCCTACTCCTACGAGCAGTACTTC. Its translation: CASSLGWGAYSYEQYF. The full variable domain, rest sourced from reference TRBV5-1 and TRBJ2-7, is KAGVTQTPRYLIKTRGQQVTLSCSPISGHRSVSWYQQTPGQGLQFLFEYFSETQRNKGNFPGRFSGRQFSNSRSEMNVSTLELGDSALYLCASSLGWGAYSYEQYFGPGTRLTVT.

The table lists this clonotype with many counts. The V call is TRBV15, the J call TRBJ2-2; possibly TRBD1 for D (6 bases). Germline V CDR1 and CDR2: LNHNV, YYDKDF (reference sequence). Trimming removed 0 bases from V and 5 bases from J, with 25 bases in between. The CDR3 extends over 20 amino acids. The CDR3 nucleotides are TGTGCCACCAGCAGAGATTGGTTAAGTAGAGGGACACGGAGGACCGGGGAGCTGTTTTTT. Residues: CATSRDWLSRGTRRTGELFF.

There are a few counts of this clonotype. CDR3 amino acids: CASSLPSGNEQFF. CDR3 sequence (DNA): TGTGCCAGCAGTTTGCCTAGCGGGAATGAGCAGTTCTTC. The chain recombines TRBV28 with TRBJ2-1; 8 nucleotides match TRBD2. The CDR3 runs to 13 residues. V trimming: 3 bases; J trimming: 7 bases; junction bases outside the gene matches: 2. The V gene's germline CDR1 is MDHEN and CDR2 SYDVKM. Full variable domain (outside the CDR3, taken from reference TRBV28 and TRBJ2-1): DVKVTQSSRYLVKRTGEKVFLECVQDMDHENMFWYRQDPGLGLRLIYFSYDVKMKEKGDIPEGYSVSREKKERFSLILESASTNQTSMYLCASSLPSGNEQFFGPGTRLTVL.

J is TRBJ2-4 and V is TRBV11-2, with 7 bases lining up with TRBD1. The J segment lost 8 bases and the V segment lost 5 bases, leaving 15 bases of the junction unmatched. Germline V gene lookup returns CDR1 SGHAT and CDR2 FQNNGV. The CDR3 runs to 16 residues. The CDR3 sequence: CASSVTRGRRMYIQYF. The CDR3 DNA sequence: TGTGCCAGCAGCGTTACGAGGGGGCGACGGATGTACATTCAGTACTTC. The complete variable domain, with remaining parts taken from reference TRBV11-2 and TRBJ2-4, reads EAGVAQSPRYKIIEKRQSVAFWCNPISGHATLYWYQQILGQGPKLLIQFQNNGVVDDSQLPKDRFSAERLKGVDSTLKIQPAKLEDSAVYLCASSVTRGRRMYIQYFGAGTRLSVL.

This clonotype was observed a handful of times. The chain joins TRBV12-3 or TRBV12-4 to TRBJ2-2, with 7 bases that match TRBD2. The CDR3 length is 14 residues. The V segment lost 6 bases and the J segment 5 bases; nucleotides outside the gene matches: 6. The CDR3 reads CASRGDYRTGELFF. The CDR3 bases are TGTGCCAGCAGGGGGGACTATCGAACCGGGGAGCTGTTTTTT.

This chain connects TRBV13 to TRBJ2-4; 11 bases fit TRBD2. The junction had 6 bases not matched to a gene; V was cut back by 2 bases and J by 0 bases. The germline V gene has CDR1 PRHDT and CDR2 FYEKMQ (reference sequence). The CDR3 is 18 amino acids. The CDR3 loop is CASSLTRLAGLAKNIQYF. The CDR3 nucleotides are TGTGCCAGCAGCTTAACCCGACTAGCGGGGCTAGCCAAAAACATTCAGTACTTC.

This clonotype was observed a few times. The chain couples TRBV3-1 to TRBJ2-7; 10 bases match TRBD2. After removal of 1 base from V and 0 bases from J, the junction contained 9 bases not matched to a gene. CDR1 and CDR2 from the germline V gene are LGHDT and YNNKEL (reference sequence). This CDR3 spans 18 amino acids. CDR3 in DNA: TGTGCCAGCAGCCAAGTCGGACTGGGGACTAGCGACTCCTACGAGCAGTACTTC. Its protein is CASSQVGLGTSDSYEQYF.

This clonotype turned up a few times. The chain employs TRBV7-9 and TRBJ1-1; no firm D call. The CDR3 contains 13 residues. V was pared by 6 bases and J by 1 base, with 9 bases between. Germline assignment: CDR1 SEHNR and CDR2 FQNEAQ (reference sequence). The CDR3 protein is CASREPGNTEAFF. DNA for the CDR3: TGTGCCAGCAGGGAACCGGGGAACACTGAAGCTTTCTTT.

The chain combines TRBV18 with TRBJ2-1; the match to TRBD2 covers 9 bases. CDR3 size: 15 residues. Germline V gene sequence: CDR1 KGHSH, CDR2 LQKENI. Germline trimming cut 3 bases from V and 7 bases from J; bases unmatched to any gene: 7. This CDR3 is CASSPFAGGLNEQFF. The CDR3 region has the DNA TGTGCCAGCTCACCCTTTGCGGGGGGGCTTAATGAGCAGTTCTTC.

The sample holds a few counts of this clonotype. The chain joins TRBV28 to TRBJ1-5; perhaps TRBD1 as D (6 bases). CDR3 length: 17 amino acids. The V and J ends lost 1 base and 1 base respectively, with 14 bases between them. Germline V CDR1 and CDR2: MDHEN, SYDVKM. CDR3 sequence reads: CASSLFRGILSNQPQHF. The DNA for the CDR3 is TGTGCCAGCAGTTTATTCAGGGGTATATTGAGCAATCAGCCCCAGCATTTT.

This clonotype was picked up a small number of times. The chain combines TRBV15 with TRBJ1-1, with unresolved D. The length of the CDR3 is 14 residues. The V gene's germline CDR1 is LNHNV and CDR2 YYDKDF (reference sequence). Trimming took 4 bases from V and 1 from J, leaving 10 bases between them. As DNA, the CDR3 is TGTGCCACCAGCATCTCGCGAGAGAACACTGAAGCTTTCTTT. Translation gives CATSISRENTEAFF.

This clonotype turned up a few times. The rearrangement links TRBV15 to TRBJ2-5; 7 bases are a match to TRBD2. Germline CDR1 reads LNHNV; CDR2 reads YYDKDF (reference sequence). V gave up 5 bases and J gave up 5 bases; unmatched junction bases: 8. The CDR3 consists of 14 residues. The CDR3 DNA reads TGTGCCACCAGCCCCCGCAACGGGAGGGAGACCCAGTACTTC. It codes for CATSPRNGRETQYF.